This TCR beta chain was identified in a study of blood T cell repertoires in COVID-19. Study-level background: The United States, Italy and Spain supplied acute and convalescent COVID-19 samples.

The table came from immunoSEQ multiplex PCR; TCRdb's copy has only in-frame clones and leaves some out. The table includes a few hundred thousand clones, about 86% detected once. This clone appeared once. Looked up from germline, CDR1 is MDHEN and CDR2 is SYDVKM. CDR3 length: 16 amino acids. V shed 5 bases and J 11 bases; nucleotides not matched to a gene: 14. In terms of age and location, participants ranged from roughly 18 to 90 years and lived in about two dozen US areas. Each participant's cohort was designated according to participant-reported clinical history. The sample consisted of PBMCs or T cells enriched from blood (not recorded which). The TCR comes from a woman in her thirties or forties with acute COVID-19. This chain joins TRBV28 and TRBJ1-5; 11 bases are a match to TRBD1. This CDR3 is CASSDPPGTGGFAQHF. The CDR3 DNA follows: TGTGCCAGCAGTGACCCGCCCGGGACAGGGGGGTTTGCCCAGCATTTT. Full variable domain (remainder filled in from reference TRBV28 and TRBJ1-5): DVKVTQSSRYLVKRTGEKVFLECVQDMDHENMFWYRQDPGLGLRLIYFSYDVKMKEKGDIPEGYSVSREKKERFSLILESASTNQTSMYLCASSDPPGTGGFAQHFGDGTRLSIL.